Shown below are 25 T cell receptor beta chains from a single sample sequenced in a study of radiotherapy plus CTLA-4 blockade in lung cancer. The method was immunoSEQ multiplex PCR; TCRdb's version includes in-frame clones alone and lacks a portion of them. The sample carries 80,000 to 100,000 clones, 65% to 85% recorded once. The material was peripheral blood, obtained from a patient treated with radiotherapy plus ipilimumab. The receptors originated from a human donor with non-small cell lung cancer who had a partial response to radiotherapy plus ipilimumab. Some clones in this sample may be carry-over from other donors' samples.

The V and J genes are TRBV19 and TRBJ1-1; 7 positions match TRBD1. Germline loops: CDR1 LNHDA, CDR2 SQIVND (reference sequence). Trimming cost V 9 bases and J 2 bases; bases outside gene matches: 6. This CDR3 contains 13 residues. CDR3 sequence (DNA): TGTGCCAGCTCGGGACAGTTCAACACTGAAGCTTTCTTT. Translating gives CASSGQFNTEAFF.

This chain links TRBV28 with TRBJ2-5; 9 bases agree with TRBD2. The CDR3 totals 16 residues. The germline CDR1 and CDR2 sequences are MDHEN and SYDVKM. The trim removed 4 bases at V and 11 bases at J, leaving 17 bases unmatched. The DNA for the CDR3 is TGTGCCAGCAGTTCCCCGGGACTAGCTTCTCCCTACGGGCAGTACTTC. It yields the protein CASSSPGLASPYGQYF. The full variable domain, rest sourced from reference TRBV28 and TRBJ2-5, is DVKVTQSSRYLVKRTGEKVFLECVQDMDHENMFWYRQDPGLGLRLIYFSYDVKMKEKGDIPEGYSVSREKKERFSLILESASTNQTSMYLCASSSPGLASPYGQYFGPGTRLLVL.

This clone was counted a few times. This sequence joins TRBV9 and TRBJ2-7, with 13 bases lining up with TRBD2. CDR1 is SGDLS and CDR2 is YYNGEE in the germline V gene. V lost 3 bases and J lost 3; bases outside the gene matches: 6. There are 16 residues in the CDR3. The CDR3 bases are TGTGCCAGCAGCGCATTGGGACTAGCGGGGCTCTACGAGCAGTACTTC. It is translated as CASSALGLAGLYEQYF.

The rearrangement links TRBV13 to TRBJ2-5, with TRBD2 matching over 10 bases. The CDR3 has 14 amino acids. CDR1 is PRHDT, CDR2 FYEKMQ, per germline (reference sequence). After removal of 5 bases from V and 5 bases from J, the junction contained 5 bases not matched to a gene. CDR3 sequence reads: CASSARLAGETQYF. The CDR3 nucleotides are TGTGCCAGCAGCGCCCGACTAGCGGGTGAGACCCAGTACTTC.

The chain couples TRBV2 to TRBJ2-4; 10 nucleotides line up with TRBD2. The CDR3 runs 19 residues. V lost 4 bases to trimming and J lost 0 bases; unmatched junction nucleotides: 12. CDR1 is SNHLY, CDR2 FYNNEI, per germline. CDR3 in DNA: TGTGCCAGCAGTGCCTGGCTAGCGGGAGTCTTGGGAGCCAAAAACATTCAGTACTTC. Translation: CASSAWLAGVLGAKNIQYF.

The J gene is TRBJ1-1, the V gene TRBV5-8; possibly TRBD1 for D (6 bases). V lost 4 bases to trimming and J lost 1 base, with 11 bases between them. In germline, CDR1 is SGHTS, CDR2 YDEGEE. This CDR3 has 14 amino acids. The chain's CDR3 is CASSRRGGNTEAFF. In DNA, the CDR3 is TGTGCCAGCAGCCGGAGGGGGGGGAACACTGAAGCTTTCTTT.

This sequence joins TRBV6-1 and TRBJ2-7, with TRBD1 identical over 8 bases. Germline V CDR1 and CDR2: MNHNS, SASEGT. The V and J ends lost 6 bases and 5 bases, in that order; junction bases with no gene match: 12. The CDR3 extends over 15 amino acids. The CDR3, as DNA: TGTGCCAGCAGGGTCACAGGGGGGCGTACCCACGAGCAGTACTTC. This encodes CASRVTGGRTHEQYF.

The chain has TRBV27 and TRBJ2-3; 11 bases match TRBD2. Germline assignment: CDR1 MNHEY and CDR2 SMNVEV (reference sequence). V shed 5 bases and J 6 bases; nucleotides not matched to a gene: 13. This CDR3 spans 17 amino acids. The DNA for the CDR3 is TGTGCCAGCAGTCCTGGGACTAGCGGTTGGACAAAGGATACGCAGTATTTT. Its translation: CASSPGTSGWTKDTQYF.

This clone showed up just a few times. The identical CDR3 is also encoded by other nucleotide sequences in the sample. The gene calls are TRBV18 and TRBJ2-3; 9 nucleotides match TRBD2. Germline-derived CDR1 and CDR2 are KGHSH and LQKENI. The CDR3 runs to 14 residues. The trim removed 4 bases at V and 4 bases at J, leaving 3 bases unmatched. CDR3 protein: CASSRGLAPDTQYF. The CDR3 region has the DNA TGTGCCAGCTCACGGGGACTAGCACCAGATACGCAGTATTTT.

The chain employs TRBV7-9 and TRBJ2-3, with D possibly TRBD2 on 6 matching bases. This CDR3 comprises 12 residues. The germline CDR1 and CDR2 sequences are SEHNR and FQNEAQ (reference sequence). The V and J ends lost 2 bases and 8 bases respectively, with 8 bases between them. The DNA of the CDR3 is TGTGCCAGCAGCTTACTGGGAGGTACGCAGTATTTT. This codes for CASSLLGGTQYF.

This sequence joins TRBV5-4 and TRBJ2-1; TRBD2 agrees at 8 bases. The CDR3 extends over 17 amino acids. After removal of 4 bases from V and 4 bases from J, the junction contained 13 bases not matched to a gene. In germline, CDR1 is SGHNT, CDR2 YYREEE (reference sequence). The CDR3 protein is CASSQDPPSGSYNEQFF. In DNA, the CDR3 is TGTGCCAGCAGCCAAGATCCCCCTAGCGGGTCATACAATGAGCAGTTCTTC. The complete variable domain, with remaining parts taken from reference TRBV5-4 and TRBJ2-1, reads ETGVTQSPTHLIKTRGQQVTLRCSSQSGHNTVSWYQQALGQGPQFIFQYYREEENGRGNFPPRFSGLQFPNYSSELNVNALELDDSALYLCASSQDPPSGSYNEQFFGPGTRLTVL.

The V call is TRBV19, the J call TRBJ2-7, with D maybe TRBD2 (5 bases). CDR3 size: 13 residues. Trimming took 4 bases from V and 0 from J, leaving 7 bases between them. The germline V gene encodes CDR1 LNHDA and CDR2 SQIVND (reference sequence). The CDR3 sequence: CASSSGSSYEQYF. The DNA of the CDR3 is TGTGCCAGTAGTAGCGGGTCCTCCTACGAGCAGTACTTC.

The V gene is TRBV7-2, the J gene TRBJ2-3, with a tentative D call TRBD2 (5 bases). The CDR3 runs to 12 residues. The V end was cut by 1 base, the J end by 6 bases, with 5 bases between. The germline CDR1 and CDR2 sequences are SGHTA and FQGNSA. The CDR3 nucleotides are TGTGCCAGCAGCTTAGTAGCGGATACGCAGTATTTT. Translating gives CASSLVADTQYF.

This clone was counted only a few times. The chain couples TRBV19 to TRBJ1-5; weak D call: TRBD1 (5 bases). CDR3 length: 15 residues. The V and J ends lost 3 bases and 6 bases respectively, with 15 bases between them. Germline CDR1 reads LNHDA; CDR2 reads SQIVND (reference sequence). CDR3 nucleotides: TGTGCCAGTAGTATGTCCACGGGGGTCGGTCAGCCCCAGCATTTT. Translated, it gives CASSMSTGVGQPQHF.

This chain connects TRBV9 to TRBJ1-6; D remains unclear. The CDR3 consists of 15 residues. Trimming pared 3 bases from V and 7 bases from J, leaving 14 bases between. Germline loops: CDR1 SGDLS, CDR2 YYNGEE. The chain's CDR3 is CASSGGGAPNSPLHF. CDR3 DNA: TGTGCCAGCAGCGGAGGAGGAGCGCCCAATTCACCCCTCCACTTT.

This chain connects TRBV18 to TRBJ2-2; no definite D call. Trimming left V 0 bases short and J 1 base short, with 9 bases between. Looked up from germline, CDR1 is KGHSH and CDR2 is LQKENI. The CDR3 extends over 16 amino acids. The CDR3 loop reads CASSPPNRRNTGELFF. CDR3 DNA: TGTGCCAGCTCACCACCGAATAGAAGGAACACCGGGGAGCTGTTTTTT.

J is TRBJ2-3 and V is TRBV28; 7 bases match TRBD1. The V gene's germline CDR1 is MDHEN and CDR2 SYDVKM. V shed 1 base and J 2 bases; nucleotides not matched to a gene: 9. The CDR3 runs 17 residues. The CDR3 here is CASSLFGTVRLTDTQYF. The CDR3 DNA follows: TGTGCCAGCAGTTTATTCGGGACAGTTAGACTCACAGATACGCAGTATTTT.

This clone has more than one count but fewer than ten. The chain uses TRBV29-1 and TRBJ2-3; weak D call: TRBD2 (6 bases). The CDR3 contains 13 residues. In germline, CDR1 is SQVTM, CDR2 ANQGSEA. Trimming took off 4 bases at V and 5 bases at J, with 13 bases between the two ends. The CDR3 spells CSVVLAGGDTQYF. CDR3 sequence (DNA): TGCAGCGTTGTACTAGCAGGTGGAGATACGCAGTATTTT.

The V and J genes are TRBV5-1 and TRBJ2-1, with 10 nucleotides matching TRBD1. J was trimmed by 4 bases and V by 4 bases; bases with no gene match: 11. Germline V gene data show CDR1 as SGHRS and CDR2 as YFSETQ. CDR3 size: 17 residues. The CDR3 is CASSQFRQGALYNEQFF. Written as DNA, the CDR3 is TGCGCCAGCAGCCAATTTCGACAGGGGGCCCTGTACAATGAGCAGTTCTTC.

The chain is built from TRBV30 and TRBJ1-3; D gene ambiguous. The CDR3 length is 15 residues. Per germline, CDR1 GTSNPN and CDR2 SVGIG (reference sequence). The germline V and J ends were trimmed by 3 bases and 0 bases, with 12 bases remaining between them. The CDR3 nucleotides read TGTGCCTGGAGCAAAGTATGGAGCTCTGGAAACACCATATATTTT. Its protein is CAWSKVWSSGNTIYF.

V gene TRBV7-3 combines with J gene TRBJ2-5, with TRBD2 matching over 8 bases. The J call may be faulty, since TRBJ2-7 better matches the DNA end. Per germline, CDR1 SGHTA and CDR2 FQGTGA. This CDR3 comprises 13 residues. The CDR3 is CARQPGGIYEQYF. The DNA of the CDR3 is TGTGCCAGACAACCGGGAGGGATCTACGAGCAGTACTTC.

The sample holds a few counts of this clone. The chain employs TRBV30 and TRBJ1-2; possibly TRBD1 for D (5 bases). Germline V lookup: CDR1 GTSNPN, CDR2 SVGIG (reference sequence). Trimming took 2 bases from V and 7 from J, leaving 11 bases between them. The CDR3 runs to 12 residues. The CDR3 nucleotides read TGTGCCTGGAGTCGACAGTCGGGTGGCTACACCTTC. This codes for CAWSRQSGGYTF. The full variable domain, in which reference TRBV30 and TRBJ1-2 provide the parts outside the CDR3, is SQTIHQWPATLVQPVGSPLSLECTVEGTSNPNLYWYRQAAGRGLQLLFYSVGIGQISSEVPQNLSASRPQDRQFILSSKKLLLSDSGFYLCAWSRQSGGYTFGSGTRLTVV.

The genes are TRBV7-2 and TRBJ1-2; D gene uncertain. The CDR3 runs to 14 residues. Trimming pared 0 bases from V and 7 bases from J, leaving 12 bases between. The germline gives CDR1 SGHTA, CDR2 FQGNSA. In DNA form, the CDR3 reads TGTGCCAGCAGCTTAGCGGGCAGCTATCGTGGCTACACCTTC. Protein sequence: CASSLAGSYRGYTF.

The chain has TRBV6-5 and TRBJ1-6; D remains ambiguous. There are 12 residues in the CDR3. V lost 6 bases and J 7 bases, leaving 7 bases between the germline ends. Germline V lookup: CDR1 MNHEY, CDR2 SVGAGI. The CDR3, as DNA: TGTGCCAGCAGCCTAAAGAATTCACCCCTCCACTTT. Translated: CASSLKNSPLHF.

This clone has more than one count but fewer than ten. The chain is built from TRBV28 and TRBJ2-7, with TRBD1 identical over 7 bases. The length of the CDR3 is 11 residues. Germline CDR1 MDHEN, CDR2 SYDVKM. V lost 8 bases to trimming and J lost 8 bases; unmatched junction nucleotides: 6. The CDR3 sequence: CASQQGYKQYF. The CDR3 DNA reads as TGTGCCAGCCAACAGGGGTACAAGCAGTACTTC.